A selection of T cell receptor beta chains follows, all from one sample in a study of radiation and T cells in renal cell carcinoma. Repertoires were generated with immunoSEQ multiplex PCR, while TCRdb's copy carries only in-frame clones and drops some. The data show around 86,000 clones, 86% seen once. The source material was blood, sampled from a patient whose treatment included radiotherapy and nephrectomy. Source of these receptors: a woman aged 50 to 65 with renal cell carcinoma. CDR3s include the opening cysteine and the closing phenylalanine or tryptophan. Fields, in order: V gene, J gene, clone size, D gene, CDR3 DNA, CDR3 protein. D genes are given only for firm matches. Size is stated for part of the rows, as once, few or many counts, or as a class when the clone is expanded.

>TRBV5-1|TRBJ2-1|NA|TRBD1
TGCGCCAGCAGCCCGCACAGGGGGCTGAATGAGCAGTTCTTC
CASSPHRGLNEQFF
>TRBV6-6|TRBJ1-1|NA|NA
TGTGCCAGCAGTTCCCCCGGGGGGTCGGACACTGAAGCTTTCTTT
CASSSPGGSDTEAFF
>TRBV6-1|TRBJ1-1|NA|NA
TGTGCCAGCAGGGAAGCGCTGGGGGGGAGCACTGAAGCTTTCTTT
CASREALGGSTEAFF
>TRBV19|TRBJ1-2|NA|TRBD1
TGTGCCAGTAGGATCCCGGGACAGACGAACTATGGCTACACCTTC
CASRIPGQTNYGYTF
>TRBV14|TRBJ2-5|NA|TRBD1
TGTGCCAGCAGCCAAGGTGGATCAGGGGGCGCGGGGACCCAGTACTTC
CASSQGGSGGAGTQYF
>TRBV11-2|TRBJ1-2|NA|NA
TGTGCCAGCAGCGAGACAGGCGATAACTATGGCTACACCTTC
CASSETGDNYGYTF
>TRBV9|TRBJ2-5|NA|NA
TGTGCCAGCAGCGGCCGGACAGAAGAGACCCAGTACTTC
CASSGRTEETQYF
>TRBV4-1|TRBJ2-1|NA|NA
TGCGCCAGCAGCCAAGAGCACTACAATGAGCAGTTCTTC
CASSQEHYNEQFF
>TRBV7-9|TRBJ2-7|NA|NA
TGTGCCAGCAGCTTATTTTCCGAGCAGTACTTC
CASSLFSEQYF
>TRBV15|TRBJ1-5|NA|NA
TGTGCCACCAGCAAACTTGCAGGCATCAATCAGCCCCAGCATTTT
CATSKLAGINQPQHF
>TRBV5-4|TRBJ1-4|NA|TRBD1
TGTGCCAGCAGCTTGGGGGCCTGGGGGACAGGGGGTAATGAAAAACTGTTTTTT
CASSLGAWGTGGNEKLFF
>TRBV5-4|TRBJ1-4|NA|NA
TGTGCCAGCAGCCGGGACGGAATGAATGAAAAACTGTTTTTT
CASSRDGMNEKLFF
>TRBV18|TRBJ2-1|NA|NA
TGTGCCAGCTCACCCCCCGGGGCCACCAACTACAATGAGCAGTTCTTC
CASSPPGATNYNEQFF
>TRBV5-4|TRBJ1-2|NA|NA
TGTGCCAGCAGCTTAACCCCAGGGGCTGGCTACACCTTC
CASSLTPGAGYTF
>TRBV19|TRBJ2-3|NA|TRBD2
TGTGCCAGTCTGAAGACTAGCGGGGGTACAGATACGCAGTATTTT
CASLKTSGGTDTQYF
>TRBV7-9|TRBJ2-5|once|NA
TGTGCCAGTCAACTCAAGCCGGGGCTACCGGCGGAGACCCAGTACTTC
CASQLKPGLPAETQYF
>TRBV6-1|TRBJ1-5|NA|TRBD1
TGTGCCAGCAGTGAAGGACAGGGGGGTCAGCCCCAGCATTTT
CASSEGQGGQPQHF
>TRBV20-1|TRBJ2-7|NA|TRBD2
TGCAGTGCGGGACTAATCTACGAGCAGTACTTC
CSAGLIYEQYF
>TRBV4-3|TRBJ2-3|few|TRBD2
TGCGCCAGCAGCCAAAACGGGAGGAACACAGATACGCAGTATTTT
CASSQNGRNTDTQYF
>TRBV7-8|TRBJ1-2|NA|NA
TGTGCCAGCAGCTTAGCAAGGGGCGCGGGCTATGGCTACACCTTC
CASSLARGAGYGYTF
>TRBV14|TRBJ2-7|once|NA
TGTGCCAGCAGCCAAGGAGTCGTAGGGAACGGTTACGAGCAGTACTTC
CASSQGVVGNGYEQYF
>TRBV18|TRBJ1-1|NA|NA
TGTGCCAGCTCACCATCAGGCGGGGGCTGGAACACTGAAGCTTTCTTT
CASSPSGGGWNTEAFF
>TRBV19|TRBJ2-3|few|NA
TGTGCCAGTAGTCCGGACAGACGCACAGATACGCAGTATTTT
CASSPDRRTDTQYF
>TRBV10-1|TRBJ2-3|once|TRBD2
TGCGCCAGCAGTGCGGCTAGCGGGAGGGTCACAGATACGCAGTATTTT
CASSAASGRVTDTQYF
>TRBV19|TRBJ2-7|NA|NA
TGTGCCAGTAGTCTGGACACAAACTCCTACGAGCAGTACTTC
CASSLDTNSYEQYF
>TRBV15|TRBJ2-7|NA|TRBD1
TGTGCCACCAGCAGAGGGGGCAGGGGGCAAGAGCAGTACTTC
CATSRGGRGQEQYF
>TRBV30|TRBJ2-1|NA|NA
TGTGCCGGTAAAAGCTCGGGGCATGAGCAGTTCTTC
CAGKSSGHEQFF
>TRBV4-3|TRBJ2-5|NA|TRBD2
TGCGCCAGCAGCCAAGCCCCAGTGGCGGCGGGAGGGCCGGGGGAGACCCAGTACTTC
CASSQAPVAAGGPGETQYF
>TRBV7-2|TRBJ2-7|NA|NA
TGTGCCAGCAGCTTAGCCCTTCACGAGCAGTACTTC
CASSLALHEQYF
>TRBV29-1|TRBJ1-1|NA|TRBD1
TGCAGCGTGTCAGGGGGTGGGAACACTGAAGCTTTCTTT
CSVSGGGNTEAFF
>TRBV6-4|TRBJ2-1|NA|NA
TGTGCCAGCAGTGACGCAAGGAATGAGCAGTTCTTC
CASSDARNEQFF
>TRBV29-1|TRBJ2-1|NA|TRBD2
TGCAGCGTTCATGGACTAGCGGGAGGGATAAATGAGCAGTTCTTC
CSVHGLAGGINEQFF
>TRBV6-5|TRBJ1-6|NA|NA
TGTGCCAGCAGATTGGGGGGTGGACCCCTCCACTTT
CASRLGGGPLHF
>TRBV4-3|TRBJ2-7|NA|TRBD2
TGCGCCAGCAGCCATCAATTAGGACTAGCGGGGGGAGCCTACGAGCAGTACTTC
CASSHQLGLAGGAYEQYF
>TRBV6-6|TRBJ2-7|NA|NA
TGTGCCAGCAGTTACTCCGTTGGGGGCTCCTTCGAGCAGTACTTC
CASSYSVGGSFEQYF
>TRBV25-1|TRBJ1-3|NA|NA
TGTGCCAGCAGTGGGGGACTGGGAGTCGGAAACACCATATATTTT
CASSGGLGVGNTIYF
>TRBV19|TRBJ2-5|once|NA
TGTGCCAGTAGCCGCGGGACAAAGCAAGAGACCCAGTACTTC
CASSRGTKQETQYF
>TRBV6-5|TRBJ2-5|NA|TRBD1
TGTGCCAGCAGAAGGGACAGAGTGAAAGAGACCCAGTACTTC
CASRRDRVKETQYF
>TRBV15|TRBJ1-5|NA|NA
TGTGCCACCAGCAGGATGGAGGGTACCCAGCATTTT
CATSRMEGTQHF
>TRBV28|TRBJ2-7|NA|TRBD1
TGTGCCAGCGGACGGAACAGGGGAAACTACGAGCAGTACTTC
CASGRNRGNYEQYF